This T cell receptor (beta chain) was identified in a study of blood T cell repertoires in COVID-19. Trimming left V 0 bases short and J 4 bases short, with 11 bases between. CDR1 and CDR2 (germline): SGHRS, YFSETQ. This CDR3 has 15 amino acids. Using immunoSEQ multiplex PCR, the repertoire was profiled, and TCRdb retains in-frame clones only, with some absent. The table includes 250,000 to 400,000 clones, 85% detected once. Sequencing used PBMCs or T cells enriched from blood (not recorded which). The receptor comes from a woman younger than 45 who had been exposed to COVID-19. The chain links TRBV5-1 to TRBJ2-1; possible D gene TRBD2, 5 bases. This chain's CDR3 is CASSLEIALYNEQFF. In DNA, the CDR3 is TGCGCCAGCAGCTTGGAAATAGCGTTATACAATGAGCAGTTCTTC.